These T cell receptor beta chains were read from a single sample in a study of blood T cell repertoires in COVID-19. TCRdb's table, derived via immunoSEQ multiplex PCR, lists solely in-frame clones and lacks some. The profile shows under 450,000 clones, about 91% of them singletons. Sample: peripheral blood. The receptors come from a woman in her 40s with COVID-19, enrolled during active disease. Each CDR3 is given with its conserved first and last residue. Fields, in order: V gene, clone size, J gene, D gene, CDR3 protein, CDR3 DNA. The D gene is left open where the match is weak. Clone size is stated in some rows and not others, as once, few, many or a class when expanded.

TRBV19	-	TRBJ1-2	-	CASRGGGPGGGYTF	TGTGCCAGTAGGGGAGGGGGTCCGGGCGGAGGCTACACCTTC
TRBV6-4	-	TRBJ1-5	-	CASSFPRDRSDSNQPQHF	TGTGCCAGCAGCTTCCCGCGGGACCGCAGCGATAGCAATCAGCCCCAGCATTTT
TRBV24-1	-	TRBJ1-5	TRBD1	CATSDSGQSNQPQHF	TGTGCCACCAGTGACTCGGGACAGAGTAATCAGCCCCAGCATTTT
TRBV4-3	-	TRBJ1-2	TRBD1	CASSQDPGQERNYGYTF	TGCGCCAGCAGCCAAGATCCCGGACAGGAAAGGAACTATGGCTACACCTTC
TRBV6-5	-	TRBJ1-4	TRBD1	CASTPGTGHEKLFF	TGTGCCAGCACCCCCGGGACAGGGCATGAAAAACTGTTTTTT
TRBV6-5	once	TRBJ2-4	-	CASKQALAKNIQYF	TGTGCCAGCAAACAGGCTCTAGCCAAAAACATTCAGTACTTC
TRBV19	-	TRBJ1-5	TRBD1	CASSRGQGLWPQHF	TGTGCCAGTAGTCGGGGACAGGGCCTCTGGCCCCAGCATTTT
TRBV6-2/TRBV6-3	-	TRBJ1-1	-	CASSSRWGAEAFF	TGTGCCAGCAGTTCTCGCTGGGGCGCTGAAGCTTTCTTT
TRBV5-1	-	TRBJ2-5	TRBD2	CASSSAGTRAETQYF	TGCGCCAGCAGCTCGGCCGGGACTAGGGCCGAGACCCAGTACTTC
TRBV27	-	TRBJ2-7	-	CASSLSSGRGLSYEQYF	TGTGCCAGCAGTTTATCGTCGGGCAGGGGCCTCTCCTACGAGCAGTACTTC
TRBV27	-	TRBJ1-5	-	CASRRRTDGYSNQPQHF	TGTGCCAGCAGAAGGAGGACAGATGGCTATAGCAATCAGCCCCAGCATTTT
TRBV6-1	-	TRBJ1-3	-	CASSARGEAPPGNTIYF	TGTGCCAGCAGTGCCCGTGGAGAGGCGCCGCCTGGAAACACCATATATTTT
TRBV7-2	-	TRBJ1-1	-	CASSPGMLNTEAFF	TGTGCCAGCAGCCCGGGGATGTTGAACACTGAAGCTTTCTTT
TRBV6-4	many	TRBJ1-6	-	CASSSTPNSPLHF	TGTGCCAGCAGTTCGACACCGAATTCACCCCTCCACTTT
TRBV18	-	TRBJ1-1	-	CASSPVSGEAEAFF	TGTGCCAGCTCACCGGTTTCGGGGGAGGCTGAAGCTTTCTTT
TRBV10-3	-	TRBJ2-3	TRBD2	CAISERLAGEYTQYF	TGTGCCATCAGTGAGAGGCTAGCGGGAGAGTATACGCAGTATTTT
TRBV6-6	-	TRBJ1-1	TRBD1	CASSVGQGLIVTEAFF	TGTGCCAGCAGTGTGGGACAGGGTCTGATAGTCACTGAAGCTTTCTTT
TRBV9	-	TRBJ2-7	TRBD2	CASSVFSSGRGVYEQYF	TGTGCCAGCAGCGTCTTTTCTAGCGGGAGGGGGGTCTACGAGCAGTACTTC
TRBV10-3	few	TRBJ2-7	-	CAISGLQGIAEQYF	TGTGCCATCAGTGGATTACAGGGTATCGCCGAGCAGTACTTC
TRBV5-5	once	TRBJ2-1	-	CASSLEQVNRDEQFF	TGTGCCAGCAGCTTGGAACAGGTCAATAGGGATGAGCAGTTCTTC
TRBV20-1	-	TRBJ1-5	TRBD1	CSASWPGQLNQPQHF	TGCAGTGCTAGTTGGCCGGGACAGCTCAATCAGCCCCAGCATTTT
TRBV5-1	-	TRBJ1-3	-	CASSLGLTASSGNTIYF	TGCGCCAGCAGCTTGGGGTTGACAGCTAGCTCTGGAAACACCATATATTTT
TRBV19	-	TRBJ2-6	TRBD1	CASSTGGAGANVLTF	TGTGCCAGTAGTACAGGGGGCGCGGGGGCCAACGTCCTGACTTTC
TRBV28	-	TRBJ2-7	-	CASSQTLESEQYF	TGTGCCAGCAGCCAGACCTTGGAGTCGGAGCAGTACTTC
TRBV5-1	-	TRBJ2-7	-	CASSWQSPYEQYF	TGCGCCAGCAGCTGGCAATCCCCCTACGAGCAGTACTTC
TRBV10-1	-	TRBJ2-3	TRBD2	CASRVVGGRGSTQYF	TGCGCCAGCAGAGTCGTGGGCGGGAGGGGTAGTACGCAGTATTTT
TRBV28	-	TRBJ2-2	-	CASTLGTRGTGELFF	TGTGCCAGCACCCTCGGCACGAGAGGGACCGGGGAGCTGTTTTTT
TRBV12-5	-	TRBJ1-6	-	CASGVDNSPLHF	TGTGCCTCCGGTGTCGATAATTCACCCCTCCACTTT
TRBV30	-	TRBJ2-7	-	CAWSVRGGTVSYEQYF	TGTGCCTGGAGTGTGAGGGGGGGGACGGTCTCCTACGAGCAGTACTTC
TRBV6-2/TRBV6-3	-	TRBJ1-2	TRBD1	CASSDTGTVYGYTF	TGTGCCAGCAGCGATACCGGGACAGTCTATGGCTACACCTTC
TRBV28	-	TRBJ1-2	-	CASSLGRVFNYGYTF	TGTGCCAGCAGCCTGGGCAGGGTATTTAACTATGGCTACACCTTC
TRBV7-8	-	TRBJ1-1	-	CASRRTVNTEAFF	TGTGCCAGTAGACGGACAGTGAACACTGAAGCTTTCTTT
TRBV3-1/TRBV3-2	-	TRBJ1-2	TRBD1	CASSLQPTGGSGYTF	TGTGCCAGCAGCCTCCAACCCACAGGGGGCAGCGGCTACACCTTC
TRBV13	-	TRBJ2-7	-	CASSWGAGGQSSYEQYF	TGTGCCAGCAGTTGGGGTGCCGGAGGACAGAGCTCCTACGAGCAGTACTTC
TRBV6-5	-	TRBJ2-1	TRBD2	CASSYIAGAVDEQFF	TGTGCCAGCAGTTATATAGCGGGAGCTGTTGATGAGCAGTTCTTC
TRBV27	-	TRBJ2-1	TRBD2	CASSSPSGRKYEQFF	TGTGCCAGCAGTTCCCCTAGCGGGAGGAAGTATGAGCAGTTCTTC
TRBV10-3	-	TRBJ1-1	-	CAISESHSMNTEAFF	TGTGCCATCAGTGAGTCACACAGCATGAACACTGAAGCTTTCTTT
TRBV29-1	-	TRBJ1-3	-	CSVQRGTSGNTIYF	TGCAGCGTACAGAGGGGGACCTCTGGAAACACCATATATTTT
TRBV7-3	-	TRBJ2-3	-	CASSPEGGGRNTQYF	TGTGCCAGCAGCCCAGAGGGGGGGGGCCGCAATACGCAGTATTTT
TRBV7-2	-	TRBJ1-2	-	CASSTLEVPFYGYTF	TGTGCCAGCTCTACCCTAGAGGTCCCCTTCTATGGCTACACCTTC
TRBV7-9	-	TRBJ1-2	TRBD1	CASSRDRYGYTF	TGTGCCAGCAGCCGGGACAGGTATGGCTACACCTTC
TRBV7-8	-	TRBJ1-3	-	CASSQGGVTSGNTIYF	TGTGCCAGCAGCCAGGGTGGGGTTACCTCTGGAAACACCATATATTTT
TRBV30	-	TRBJ2-5	-	CAWSVGAGERETQYF	TGTGCCTGGAGTGTAGGGGCAGGTGAGAGAGAGACCCAGTACTTC
TRBV13	few	TRBJ2-7	TRBD2	CASSSEGLAGTKQYF	TGTGCCAGCAGCTCCGAGGGACTAGCGGGGACGAAGCAGTACTTC
TRBV12-5	-	TRBJ2-5	TRBD2	CASGFGTSAETQYF	TGTGCTAGTGGTTTCGGGACTAGCGCCGAGACCCAGTACTTC
TRBV5-1	-	TRBJ2-1	-	CASSLAGGVSVEAQFF	TGCGCCAGCAGCTTGGCTGGCGGGGTGTCGGTCGAAGCGCAGTTCTTC
TRBV7-9	-	TRBJ2-1	TRBD1	CASSLAPRGLYNEQFF	TGTGCCAGCAGCTTAGCACCCAGGGGGCTCTACAATGAGCAGTTCTTC
TRBV7-9	-	TRBJ1-5	-	CASSFPGQPQHF	TGTGCCAGCAGCTTCCCCGGGCAGCCCCAGCATTTT
TRBV18	-	TRBJ1-4	-	CASSPQTAPNEKLFF	TGTGCCAGCTCACCTCAAACAGCCCCGAATGAAAAACTGTTTTTT
TRBV28	-	TRBJ2-6	-	CASSPPGSGANVLTF	TGTGCCAGCAGTCCACCCGGCTCTGGGGCCAACGTCCTGACTTTC